This T cell receptor (beta chain) was profiled in a study of T cells expressing NK-cell markers. Study-level information: Sorted CD3+CD56+NKG2C+, CD3+CD56+NKG2C- and CD3+CD56-NKG2C+ T cells provided the TCR beta repertoires. Seropositivity for HCMV was found in seven of the eight sequenced donors, with one seronegative.

No DNA is given; TCRdb re-called the 5' RACE reads and lists each CDR3 protein once. The sample shows roughly 180,000 distinct CDR3 sequences, and 20% to 25% sits with its ten largest clones. This CDR3 is 14 amino acids long. Germline CDR1 MDHEN, CDR2 SYDVKM. In regard to this clonotype: Its antigen is not known.

Broader study findings: Researchers report these clonotypes also headed the CD3+CD56-NKG2C+ fraction in a few donors.

This receptor was taken from a man aged 18-69 years in good health. The chain joins TRBV28 to TRBJ1-1; TCRdb outputs TRBD1, but without DNA this stays unchecked. Sequenced material: blood T cells: a sorted CD56 or NKG2C T cell subset, CD4+ or CD8+ T cells, or bulk PBMC T cells (not recorded which). The CDR3 spells CASSAEQGTTEAFF. The full variable domain, completed using reference TRBV28 and TRBJ1-1, is DVKVTQSSRYLVKRTGEKVFLECVQDMDHENMFWYRQDPGLGLRLIYFSYDVKMKEKGDIPEGYSVSREKKERFSLILESASTNQTSMYLCASSAEQGTTEAFFGQGTRLTVV.